These 20 T cell receptor beta chains originate from one sample sequenced in a study of T cells in Graves' hyperthyroidism and ophthalmopathy. Researchers took RNA transcripts and amplified the TCR beta CDR3 regions from them. HTBI primers were the set used in a first-round RT-PCR of the TCR CDR3. From the multiplex PCR reads, TCRdb called clonotypes with MiXCR, one entry per CDR3 protein. The profile shows around 370,000 distinct CDR3 sequences, approximately 17% of them singletons. Sequencing was carried out using blood. All receptors come from a man aged 18 to 30 with Graves' ophthalmopathy.

To note about this clonotype: A much larger clone lies one base from this, so it may be a read error. Since the CDR3 does not end with the conserved phenylalanine or tryptophan, this likely comes from a read error. The chain joins TRBV18 to TRBJ2-7, with a weak D call TRBD2 (5 bases). CDR3 length: 12 amino acids. The germline V gene has CDR1 KGHSH and CDR2 LQKENI. Trimming left V 2 bases short and J 7 bases short, with 9 bases between. CDR3 amino acids: CASSPGEREQYL. The CDR3 DNA reads TGTGCCAGCTCACCAGGGGAGAGAGAGCAGTACCTC.

V usage is TRBV6-2 or TRBV6-3 and J usage is TRBJ1-1; a possible D gene is TRBD1 (6 bases). V was trimmed by 0 bases and J by 3 bases, leaving 14 bases between them. The CDR3 extends over 16 amino acids. Germline V gene data show CDR1 as MNHEY and CDR2 as SVGEGT. CDR3 region: CASSYSMVGGDTEAFF. In DNA form, the CDR3 reads TGTGCCAGCAGTTACTCGATGGTCGGGGGCGACACTGAAGCTTTCTTT.

The gene calls are TRBV5-1 and TRBJ2-7; D possibly uses TRBD1 or TRBD2 (5 bases each). V was cut by 3 bases and J by 7 bases, with 17 bases left in between. This CDR3 region has 14 residues. From germline, CDR1 is SGHRS and CDR2 YFSETQ. DNA of the CDR3: TGCGCCAGCAGCTGGGGGTTAGAGGATGGAGAGCAGTACTTC. This encodes CASSWGLEDGEQYF.

The V call is TRBV4-1, the J call TRBJ1-6; D is perhaps TRBD1 (6 bases). The germline V gene has CDR1 MGHRA and CDR2 YSYEKL. The CDR3 length is 16 residues. The germline V and J ends were trimmed by 1 base and 8 bases, with 15 bases remaining between them. The CDR3 DNA follows: TGCGCCAGCAGCCAAGGAAAGGGACATAGGGATTCACCCCTCCACTTT. Translated: CASSQGKGHRDSPLHF.

V and J are TRBV5-4 and TRBJ2-7, with 9 positions matching TRBD1. The CDR3 length is 15 residues. V dropped 0 bases and J dropped 2; count of bases not matched to a gene: 3. CDR1 and CDR2 from the germline V gene are SGHNT and YYREEE (reference sequence). The CDR3 reads CASSLGTGAAYEQYF. As DNA, the CDR3 is TGTGCCAGCAGCTTGGGGACAGGGGCGGCCTACGAGCAGTACTTC.

This clonotype was recorded a few times. CDR3 sequence: CASSIATTSGGAGEQFF. The CDR3 DNA is TGTGCCAGTAGTATAGCAACGACTAGCGGGGGGGCAGGTGAGCAGTTCTTC. This chain uses TRBV19 with TRBJ2-1, with 14 bases lining up with TRBD2. CDR3 length: 17 residues. Unmatched junction bases numbered 8, after V lost 1 base and J lost 9 bases. Germline CDR1 and CDR2: LNHDA and SQIVND (reference sequence).

This clonotype was seen repeatedly, ten times or more. The J gene is TRBJ2-2, the V gene TRBV20-1; 8 bases match TRBD2. In germline, CDR1 is DFQATT, CDR2 SNEGSKA (reference sequence). The V and J ends lost 5 bases and 1 base, in that order; junction bases with no gene match: 9. The CDR3 extends over 16 amino acids. In DNA, the CDR3 is TGCAGTGCTTTCCCGGCGGGGGGCGGGAACACCGGGGAGCTGTTTTTT. It yields the protein CSAFPAGGGNTGELFF.

This clonotype was recorded at least ten times. The J gene is TRBJ1-1, the V gene TRBV7-2; 9 bases match TRBD1. The CDR3 consists of 14 residues. Germline CDR1 reads SGHTA; CDR2 reads FQGNSA. The V segment lost 4 bases and the J segment 3 bases; nucleotides outside the gene matches: 3. CDR3 sequence (DNA): TGTGCCAGCAGCTCCTGGGACAGGGACACTGAAGCTTTCTTT. Its translation: CASSSWDRDTEAFF.

This clonotype was detected ten times or more. This chain links TRBV3-1 with TRBJ1-2, with 10 nucleotides matching TRBD1. The CDR3 has 17 residues. V lost 4 bases to trimming and J lost 2 bases; unmatched junction nucleotides: 10. Looked up from germline, CDR1 is LGHDT and CDR2 is YNNKEL (reference sequence). CDR3 nucleotide sequence: TGTGCCAGCAGCCCCGGGACAGGGGTTTTGAGAAACTATGGCTACACCTTC. Encoded protein: CASSPGTGVLRNYGYTF.

This clonotype has a handful of counts. J is TRBJ2-2 and V is TRBV7-9; the match to TRBD2 covers 8 bases. The length of the CDR3 is 15 residues. Germline V gene data show CDR1 as SEHNR and CDR2 as FQNEAQ (reference sequence). The trim removed 5 bases at V and 3 bases at J, leaving 5 bases unmatched. In DNA form, the CDR3 reads TGTGCCAGCAGCCAGACTAGCGCGGACACCGGGGAGCTGTTTTTT. This codes for CASSQTSADTGELFF.

This clonotype was seen many times. V and J are TRBV3-1 and TRBJ2-1; TRBD2 is a possible D gene (5 bases). Looked up from germline, CDR1 is LGHDT and CDR2 is YNNKEL (reference sequence). This CDR3 is built from 16 residues. V was shortened by 1 base and J by 8 bases, with 18 bases between the two germline ends. The DNA of the CDR3 is TGTGCCAGCAGCCAAGGGACTCACGGTGGGTTACATGAGCAGTTCTTC. This gives the protein CASSQGTHGGLHEQFF.

This clonotype was recorded many times. The CDR3 sequence: CASSWTVSYEQYF. The CDR3 coding sequence is TGCGCCAGCAGCTGGACAGTTTCCTACGAGCAGTACTTC. V and J are TRBV5-1 and TRBJ2-7; TRBD1 might be the D (6 bases). Germline assignment: CDR1 SGHRS and CDR2 YFSETQ. The V gene lost 3 bases and the J gene lost 1 base, with 8 bases spanning the gap. The CDR3 runs to 13 residues.

The V call is TRBV14, the J call TRBJ1-1; D is unclear. The germline CDR1 and CDR2 sequences are SGHDN and FVKESK. V lost 7 bases and J lost 5, with 20 bases in between. This CDR3 region has 15 residues. The CDR3 nucleotides are TGTGCCAGCAATCCTGAAGACATTTTAGGTACTGAAGCTTTCTTT. Protein sequence: CASNPEDILGTEAFF. Combining the CDR3 with reference TRBV14 and TRBJ1-1 gives the whole variable domain EAGVTQFPSHSVIEKGQTVTLRCDPISGHDNLYWYRRVMGKEIKFLLHFVKESKQDESGMPNNRFLAERTGGTYSTLKVQPAELEDSGVYFCASNPEDILGTEAFFGQGTRLTVV.

The table lists this clonotype with many counts. This chain links TRBV27 with TRBJ1-5; no reliable D call. The CDR3 is made up of 17 amino acids. The germline V gene encodes CDR1 MNHEY and CDR2 SMNVEV (reference sequence). V was shortened by 6 bases and J by 4 bases, with 22 bases between the two germline ends. The CDR3 region has the DNA TGTGCCAGCAGCGCTACCGGGAGCCCCGTCCGAAATCAGCCCCAGCATTTT. Amino acid sequence: CASSATGSPVRNQPQHF.

This chain connects TRBV18 to TRBJ1-4; D remains unclear. From germline, CDR1 is KGHSH and CDR2 LQKENI. The CDR3 extends over 14 amino acids. V was trimmed by 6 bases and J by 5 bases, leaving 13 bases between them. CDR3 in amino acids: CASSPSYQNEKLFF. The DNA of the CDR3 is TGTGCCAGCTCGCCGTCCTACCAAAATGAAAAACTGTTTTTT.

This clonotype has ten or more counts. The chain uses TRBV12-3 or TRBV12-4 and TRBJ1-6; D uncertain. Trimming removed 3 bases at V and 2 bases at J, with 11 bases between. The length of the CDR3 is 16 residues. The CDR3 sequence is CASSFRAATYNSPLHF. The CDR3 DNA follows: TGTGCCAGCAGTTTCCGGGCAGCTACCTATAATTCACCCCTCCACTTT.

In its sample, this clonotype was seen many times. The V and J genes are TRBV12-3 or TRBV12-4 and TRBJ1-6; D call uncertain. The CDR3 consists of 14 residues. Trimming took 3 bases from V and 7 from J, leaving 10 bases between them. CDR3 sequence: CASSLSGGNSPLHF. In DNA form, the CDR3 reads TGTGCCAGCAGTTTGTCGGGAGGCAATTCACCCCTCCACTTT.

This clonotype was seen only a few times. The CDR3 coding sequence is TGTGCCAGCTCCCTCCGGAGGGGCCCAAATCAGCCCCAGCATTTT. It codes for CASSLRRGPNQPQHF. The chain carries TRBV18 and TRBJ1-5; the D gene is possibly TRBD1 (5 bases). Germline V lookup: CDR1 KGHSH, CDR2 LQKENI. Trimming removed 6 bases at V and 4 bases at J, with 16 bases between. The CDR3 covers 15 residues.

A remark on this clonotype: With a much larger clone just one base away, this may be a read error. V is TRBV5-6 and J is TRBJ1-5; TRBD1 aligns across 7 bases. CDR1 is SGHDT and CDR2 is YYEEEE in the germline V gene. CDR3 length: 16 residues. The CDR3 spells CASSSAGTDSDQPQHF. CDR3 bases: TGTGCCAGCAGCTCAGCCGGGACAGATAGCGATCAGCCCCAGCATTTT.

There are many counts of this clonotype. The V call is TRBV6-1, the J call TRBJ1-6; D might be TRBD1 (5 bases). Trimming pared 6 bases from V and 8 bases from J, leaving 20 bases between. Looked up from germline, CDR1 is MNHNS and CDR2 is SASEGT. The CDR3 totals 16 residues. Here the CDR3 DNA reads TGTGCCAGCAGCCTACGAAGACAGCCATGGGATTCACCCCTCCACTTT. It is translated as CASSLRRQPWDSPLHF.